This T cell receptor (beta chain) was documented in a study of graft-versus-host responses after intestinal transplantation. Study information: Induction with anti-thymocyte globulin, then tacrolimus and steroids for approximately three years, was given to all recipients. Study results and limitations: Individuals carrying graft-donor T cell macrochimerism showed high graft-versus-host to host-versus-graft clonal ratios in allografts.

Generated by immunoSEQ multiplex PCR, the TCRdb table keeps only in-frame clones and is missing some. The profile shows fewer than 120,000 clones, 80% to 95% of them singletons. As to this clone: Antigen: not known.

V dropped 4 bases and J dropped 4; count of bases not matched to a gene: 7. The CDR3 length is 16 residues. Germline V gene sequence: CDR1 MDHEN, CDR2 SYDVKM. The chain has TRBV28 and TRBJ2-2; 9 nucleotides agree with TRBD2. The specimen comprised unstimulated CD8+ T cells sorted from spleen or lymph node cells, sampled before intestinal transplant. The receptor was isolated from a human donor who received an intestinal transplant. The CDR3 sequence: CASSSLAGAVTGELFF. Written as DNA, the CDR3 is TGTGCCAGCAGTTCCTTAGCGGGAGCGGTCACCGGGGAGCTGTTTTTT.